This T cell receptor (beta chain) was recovered during a study of T cell responses to AZD1222 COVID-19 vaccine. Study conclusions and caveats: There were vaccine-associated CD4 TCRs across spike, dominant at 160-218 and 743-854.

J gave up 6 bases and V 5 bases, and 9 bases lay outside the gene matches. CDR1 is LNHDA and CDR2 is SQIVND in the germline V gene (reference sequence). There are 16 residues in the CDR3. Points on this clone: As yet, its antigen is unknown.

Clones were sequenced by immunoSEQ multiplex PCR, and TCRdb holds only the in-frame ones, with some missing. Here the sample spans 150,000 to 200,000 clones, about 89% being singletons. The sequence came from an adult in good health. The chain links TRBV19 to TRBJ1-5; 11 bases map to TRBD1. Material: peripheral blood, obtained on day 0 of MenACWY control vaccination. The CDR3, as DNA: TGTGCCAGTAGTGTCCCCGGACAGGGGGCGATTCAGCCCCAGCATTTT. It translates to CASSVPGQGAIQPQHF.